This TCR beta chain appears in the sequencing data of a study of blood T cell repertoires in COVID-19. The wider study: The study drew acute and convalescent COVID-19 samples from the United States, Italy and Spain. T cells, B-cell-depleted T cells, or PBMCs supplied cDNA or gDNA.

In the study's own analysis: Estimated nucleated cell counts came from reference gene primer amplification. Sequencing used immunoSEQ multiplex PCR; TCRdb keeps in-frame clones, though not all of them. V and J calls and clone size follow that table, whereas D and trimming were derived from the DNA. Of 85,000 to 90,000 clones in the sample, 75% to 90% are singletons; the top ten hold 1.2%. From germline, CDR1 is SQVTM and CDR2 ANQGSEA. This CDR3 spans 11 amino acids. V dropped 5 bases and J dropped 6; count of bases not matched to a gene: 2. The clonotype was recovered from a man older than 75 with active or convalescent COVID-19. Sequenced sample: peripheral blood. V gene TRBV29-1 combines with J gene TRBJ2-7; TRBD1 agrees at 9 bases. The CDR3 here is CSVRTGAEQYF. As DNA, the CDR3 is TGCAGCGTTCGGACAGGGGCCGAGCAGTACTTC.